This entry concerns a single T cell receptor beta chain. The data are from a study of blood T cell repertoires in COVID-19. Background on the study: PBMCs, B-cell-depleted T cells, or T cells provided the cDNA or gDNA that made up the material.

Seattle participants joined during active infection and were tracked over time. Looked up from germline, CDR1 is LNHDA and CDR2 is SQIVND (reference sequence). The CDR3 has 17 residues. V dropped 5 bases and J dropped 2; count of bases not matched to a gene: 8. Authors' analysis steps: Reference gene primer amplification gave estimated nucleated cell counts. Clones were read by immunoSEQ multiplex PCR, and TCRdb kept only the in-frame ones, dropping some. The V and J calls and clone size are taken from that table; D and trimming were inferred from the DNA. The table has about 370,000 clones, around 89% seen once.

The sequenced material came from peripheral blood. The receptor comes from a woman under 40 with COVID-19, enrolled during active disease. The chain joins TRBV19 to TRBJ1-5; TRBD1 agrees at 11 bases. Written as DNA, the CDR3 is TGTGCCAGTAGTCCAGAGGACAGGGGGCCTGGCAATCAGCCCCAGCATTTT. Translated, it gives CASSPEDRGPGNQPQHF.